This record covers a single TCR beta chain. The antigen is not known. This entry is derived from a study of shared clonotypes between healthy human individuals. Background on the study: The plates for each donor numbered three CD4 naive, three CD4 memory, two CD8 naive and one CD8 memory.

Between the trimmed V and J ends, which lost 5 bases and 7 bases, there was a span of 13 bases. This CDR3 has 13 amino acids. CDR1 MGHDK and CDR2 SYGVNS come from the germline V gene. Study-wide points: What rarefaction showed was incomplete sorted-subset sequencing despite large depth.

An assay was performed, and its level was deep. Using immunoSEQ multiplex PCR, the repertoire was profiled, and TCRdb retains in-frame clones only, with some absent. The profile shows 2 million to 2.5 million clones, approximately 94% of them singletons. Source material: naive CD4+ T cells sorted from blood. Subset denoted: CD45RA+ positively selected. The chain recombines TRBV25-1 with TRBJ2-3; possibly TRBD2 for D (5 bases). The source is a man aged 18 to 30 in good health. The CDR3 protein is CASSSWTGYTQYF. CDR3 nucleotide sequence: TGTGCCAGCAGTTCCTGGACGGGGTATACGCAGTATTTT.